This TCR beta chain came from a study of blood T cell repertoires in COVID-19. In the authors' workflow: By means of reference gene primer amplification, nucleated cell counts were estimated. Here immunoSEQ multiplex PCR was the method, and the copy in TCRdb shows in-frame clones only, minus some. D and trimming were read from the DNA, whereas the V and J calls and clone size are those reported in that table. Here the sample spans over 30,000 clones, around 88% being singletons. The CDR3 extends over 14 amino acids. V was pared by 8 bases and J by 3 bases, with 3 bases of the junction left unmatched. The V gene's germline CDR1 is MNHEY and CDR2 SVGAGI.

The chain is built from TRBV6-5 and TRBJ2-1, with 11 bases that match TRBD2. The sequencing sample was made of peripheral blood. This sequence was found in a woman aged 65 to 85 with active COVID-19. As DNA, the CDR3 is TGTGCCAGCCGTAGCGGGGGGGTCTACAATGAGCAGTTCTTC. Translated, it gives CASRSGGVYNEQFF.